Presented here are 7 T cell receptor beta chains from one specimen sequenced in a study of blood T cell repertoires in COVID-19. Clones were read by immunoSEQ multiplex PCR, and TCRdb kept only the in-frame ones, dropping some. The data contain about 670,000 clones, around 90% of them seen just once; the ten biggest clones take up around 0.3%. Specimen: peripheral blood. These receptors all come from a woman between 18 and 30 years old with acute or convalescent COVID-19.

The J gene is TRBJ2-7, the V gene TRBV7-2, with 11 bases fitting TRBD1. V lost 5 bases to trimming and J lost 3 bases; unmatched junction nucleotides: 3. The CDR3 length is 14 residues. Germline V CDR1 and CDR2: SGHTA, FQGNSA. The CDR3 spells CASSMDRGLYEQYF. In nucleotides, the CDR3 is TGTGCCAGCAGCATGGACAGGGGGCTCTACGAGCAGTACTTC.

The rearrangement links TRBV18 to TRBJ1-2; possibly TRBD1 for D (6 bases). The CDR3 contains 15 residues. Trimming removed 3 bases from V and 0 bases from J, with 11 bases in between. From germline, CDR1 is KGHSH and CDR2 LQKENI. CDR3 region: CASSPSDRTNYGYTF. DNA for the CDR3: TGTGCCAGCTCACCTTCAGACAGGACTAACTATGGCTACACCTTC. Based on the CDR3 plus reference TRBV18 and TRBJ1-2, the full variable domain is NAGVMQNPRHLVRRRGQEARLRCSPMKGHSHVYWYRQLPEEGLKFMVYLQKENIIDESGMPKERFSAEFPKEGPSILRIQQVVRGDSAAYFCASSPSDRTNYGYTFGSGTRLTVV.

As DNA, the CDR3 is TGTGCCAGCAGTTTAACGGGAGTTTGGTGGAATGAGCAGTTCTTC. Protein product: CASSLTGVWWNEQFF. The chain recombines TRBV27 with TRBJ2-1; TRBD2 might be the D (6 bases). V lost 2 bases, J lost 7 bases, and 15 bases lay in between. This CDR3 contains 15 residues. Germline assignment: CDR1 MNHEY and CDR2 SMNVEV (reference sequence).

CDR3 amino acids: CASSHGGVSLRNEQFF. CDR3 nucleotide sequence: TGCGCCAGCAGCCATGGGGGGGTTTCCTTACGCAATGAGCAGTTCTTC. This chain connects TRBV4-1 to TRBJ2-1; 7 bases agree with TRBD2. The germline CDR1 and CDR2 sequences are MGHRA and YSYEKL. The junction had 11 bases not matched to a gene; V was cut back by 3 bases and J by 6 bases. CDR3 length equals 16 residues.

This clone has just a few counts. In DNA, the CDR3 is TGTGCCAGCAGTTTGTACGTAGTGGATGGCTACACCTTC. This gives the protein CASSLYVVDGYTF. The V gene is TRBV12-3 or TRBV12-4, the J gene TRBJ1-2, with D unclear. Trimming took 3 bases from V and 6 from J, leaving 11 bases between them. This CDR3 has 13 residues.

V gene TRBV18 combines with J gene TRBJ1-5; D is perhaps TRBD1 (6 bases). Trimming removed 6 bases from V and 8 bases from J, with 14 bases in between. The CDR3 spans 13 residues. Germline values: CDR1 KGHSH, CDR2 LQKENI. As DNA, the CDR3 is TGTGCCAGCTCGCGGGTCAGGGGAGAGCCCCAGCATTTT. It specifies CASSRVRGEPQHF.

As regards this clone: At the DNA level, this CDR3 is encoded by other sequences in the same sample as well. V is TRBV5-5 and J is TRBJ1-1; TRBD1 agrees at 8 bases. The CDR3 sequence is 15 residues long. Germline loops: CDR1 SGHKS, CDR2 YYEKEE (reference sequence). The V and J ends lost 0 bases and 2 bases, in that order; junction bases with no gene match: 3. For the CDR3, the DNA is TGTGCCAGCAGCTTGGGAGGGACAGGAAACACTGAAGCTTTCTTT. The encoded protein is CASSLGGTGNTEAFF.